This T cell receptor beta chain derives from a study of cytomegalovirus exposure and HLA in healthy donors. Germline lookup yields CDR1 MNHNS and CDR2 SASEGT. This CDR3 has 13 residues. V gave up 6 bases and J gave up 7 bases, with 10 bases separating them. Assay: immunoSEQ multiplex PCR; the TCRdb copy retains only in-frame clones and omits some. This sample yields roughly 100,000 clones, of which 88% are seen a single time; 1.5% to 2% belongs to the top ten. Regarding the study as a whole: Some TCR beta chains (around 160 of them) were listed as cytomegalovirus-associated.

A note on this clone: Its antigen remains unknown. This CDR3 is also generated by other DNA sequences in the sample.

Donors were drawn from the approximately 130-subject validation cohort, separate from the approximately 670-subject first cohort. Specimen: PBMCs. The chain carries TRBV6-1 and TRBJ1-6, with D possibly TRBD1 on 6 matching bases. The TCR originated in a woman aged 18-29 years in good health and CMV-seropositive. CDR3 in DNA: TGTGCCAGCAGGGAAACAGGGAATTCACCCCTCCACTTT. Encoded protein: CASRETGNSPLHF.